This T cell receptor (beta chain) was found in a study of T cell repertoires in cytomegalovirus infection. Study outcomes and limitations: There were carriers of CMV plus the relevant HLA, and cumulative public TCR beta family frequency identified them. The ex vivo response showed dominance by HLA-C-restricted CMV-specific TCR beta clonotypes.

TCRdb redid the calling of the reads with MiXCR, one entry per CDR3 protein. The sample lists around 140,000 distinct CDR3 sequences; roughly a third were seen once. Per the germline V gene, CDR1 is MDHEN and CDR2 is SYDVKM. This CDR3 has 17 amino acids. V lost 8 bases, J lost 0 bases, and 14 bases stayed unmatched. About this clonotype: Its antigen remains unknown.

The chain uses TRBV28 and TRBJ2-3, with TRBD2 matching 7 bases. The clonotype originates from a human donor in good health (CMV status not recorded). Some clones in this sample may be carry-over from other donors' samples. Sequenced here: CD8+ T cells from cultured PBMCs, sampled from culture after CMV antigen stimulation. The CDR3 coding sequence is TGTGCCAGCGGTACGTGGGCTAGCGGCGCCAGCACAGATACGCAGTATTTT. It is translated as CASGTWASGASTDTQYF.